This TCR beta chain was recovered during a study of CD8+ T cells in alopecia areata. Broader study findings: TCR sharing across patients was less clear than in mice, possibly HLA-related.

The CDR3 spans 15 residues. V gave up 2 bases and J gave up 2 bases, with 12 bases separating them. Germline CDR1 reads SGDLS; CDR2 reads YYNGEE. Details on this clone: Its specificity is unknown.

Reverse transcription of extracted RNA yielded cDNA, which provided the sequencing template. TCRdb's table, derived via immunoSEQ multiplex PCR, lists solely in-frame clones and lacks some. The repertoire holds some 180,000 clones, with around 50% as singletons. The sequencing sample was made of CD8+ T cells sorted from blood. The chain links TRBV9 to TRBJ2-3; D remains ambiguous. This TCR came from a human donor in good health. The CDR3 is CASSVNDFHTDTQYF. CDR3 DNA: TGTGCCAGCAGCGTGAACGACTTTCACACAGATACGCAGTATTTT.